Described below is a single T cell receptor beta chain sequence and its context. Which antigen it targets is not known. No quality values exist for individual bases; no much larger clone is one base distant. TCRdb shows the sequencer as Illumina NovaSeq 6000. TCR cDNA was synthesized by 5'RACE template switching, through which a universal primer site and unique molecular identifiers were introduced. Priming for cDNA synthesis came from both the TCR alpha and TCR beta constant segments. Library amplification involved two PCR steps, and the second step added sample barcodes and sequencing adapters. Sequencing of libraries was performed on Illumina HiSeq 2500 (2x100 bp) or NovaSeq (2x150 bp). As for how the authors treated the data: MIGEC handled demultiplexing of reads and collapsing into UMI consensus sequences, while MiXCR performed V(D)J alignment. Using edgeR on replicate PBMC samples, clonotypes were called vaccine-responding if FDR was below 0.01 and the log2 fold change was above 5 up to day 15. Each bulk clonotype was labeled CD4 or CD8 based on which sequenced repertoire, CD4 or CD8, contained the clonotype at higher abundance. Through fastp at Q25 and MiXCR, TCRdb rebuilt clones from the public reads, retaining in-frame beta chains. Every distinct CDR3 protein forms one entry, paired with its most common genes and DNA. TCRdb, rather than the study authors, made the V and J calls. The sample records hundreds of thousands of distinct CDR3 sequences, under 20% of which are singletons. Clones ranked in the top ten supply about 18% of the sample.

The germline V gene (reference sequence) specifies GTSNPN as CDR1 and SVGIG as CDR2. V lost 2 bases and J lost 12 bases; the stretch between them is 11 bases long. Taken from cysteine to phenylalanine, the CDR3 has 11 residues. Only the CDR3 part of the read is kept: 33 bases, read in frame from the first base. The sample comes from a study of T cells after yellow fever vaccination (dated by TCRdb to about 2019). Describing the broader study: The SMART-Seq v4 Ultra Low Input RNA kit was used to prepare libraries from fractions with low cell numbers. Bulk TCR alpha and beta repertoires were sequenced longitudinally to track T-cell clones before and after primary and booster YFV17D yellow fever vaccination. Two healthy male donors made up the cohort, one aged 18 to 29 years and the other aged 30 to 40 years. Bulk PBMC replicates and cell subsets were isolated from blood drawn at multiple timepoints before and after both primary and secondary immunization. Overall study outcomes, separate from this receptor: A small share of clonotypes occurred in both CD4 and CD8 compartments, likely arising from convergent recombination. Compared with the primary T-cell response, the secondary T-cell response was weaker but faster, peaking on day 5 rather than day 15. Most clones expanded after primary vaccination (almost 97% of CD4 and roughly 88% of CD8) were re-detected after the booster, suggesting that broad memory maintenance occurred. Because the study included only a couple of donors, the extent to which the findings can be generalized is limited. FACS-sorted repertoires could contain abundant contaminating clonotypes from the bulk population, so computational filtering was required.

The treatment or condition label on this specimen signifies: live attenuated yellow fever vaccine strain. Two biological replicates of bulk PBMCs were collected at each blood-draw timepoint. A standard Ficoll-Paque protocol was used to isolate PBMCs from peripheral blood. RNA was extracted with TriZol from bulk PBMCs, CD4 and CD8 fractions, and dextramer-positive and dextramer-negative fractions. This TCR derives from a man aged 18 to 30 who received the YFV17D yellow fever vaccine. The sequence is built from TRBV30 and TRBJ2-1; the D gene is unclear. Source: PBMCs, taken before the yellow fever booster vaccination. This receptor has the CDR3 CAWSQSDGQFF. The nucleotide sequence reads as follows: TGTGCCTGGAGTCAGAGCGATGGGCAGTTCTTC.